This T cell receptor beta chain comes out of a study of Ad26.COV2.S vaccination and SARS-CoV-2 variants. Study overall: The donor belonged to the COV1001 Ad26.COV2.S trial arm. In the study, Ad26.COV2.S was injected intramuscularly once, or twice 56 days apart.

Study-wide findings and caveats: In TCR breadth and depth analyses, total T cell responses may have been underestimated.

Clones were read by immunoSEQ multiplex PCR, and TCRdb kept only the in-frame ones, dropping some. The sample includes about 680,000 clones, about 89% of them seen just once. Indicated treatment: 15 to 20 received Ad26.COV2.S at low or high dose, single or two shots; 5 received placebo; per-sample allocation not given. On day 63 after the first injection, vaccine and placebo recipients gave samples. Vaccine was an Ad26 vector expressing Wuhan-strain SARS-CoV-2 spike. This clone was observed a single time. Antigen: not known. The sequence was collected from a person aged 18-60 years who received the Ad26.COV2.S COVID-19 vaccine or a placebo. The sample here was peripheral blood, taken in a trial of Ad26.COV2.S vaccine versus placebo.

This chain's CDR3 is CAWSNRLAGGPGELFF. CDR3 nucleotide sequence: TGTGCCTGGAGCAATAGACTAGCGGGGGGGCCCGGGGAGCTGTTTTTT. The chain has TRBV30 and TRBJ2-2; 14 bases fit TRBD2. This CDR3 region has 16 residues. Germline-derived CDR1 and CDR2 are GTSNPN and SVGIG (reference sequence). J was trimmed by 6 bases and V by 3 bases; bases with no gene match: 6.